The 23 T cell receptor beta chains presented below share a single source sample, sequenced in a study of blood T cell repertoires in COVID-19. Sequencing was performed with immunoSEQ multiplex PCR; in TCRdb, only in-frame clones are kept and a portion is missing. The table records some 300,000 clones, 90% of them present only once. Sequencing was performed on PBMCs or T cells enriched from blood (not recorded which). The source is a woman aged 25 to 39 who had been exposed to COVID-19.

The chain joins TRBV5-4 to TRBJ1-2, with D possibly matching TRBD1 (6 bases). Trimming took off 2 bases at V and 5 bases at J, with 13 bases between the two ends. CDR1 SGHNT and CDR2 YYREEE come from the germline V gene (reference sequence). This CDR3 comprises 14 residues. The CDR3: CASSFRGRGYGYTF. The CDR3 coding sequence is TGTGCCAGCAGCTTCAGGGGAAGGGGATATGGCTACACCTTC.

The genes are TRBV18 and TRBJ1-5, with D possibly matching TRBD1 (6 bases). The CDR3 is 15 residues long. The germline V gene has CDR1 KGHSH and CDR2 LQKENI. V was cut by 3 bases and J by 7 bases, with 16 bases left in between. The CDR3 sequence is CASSPSDSFTQPQHF. Written as DNA, the CDR3 is TGTGCCAGCTCACCCTCGGACAGTTTCACACAGCCCCAGCATTTT. The whole variable domain, remainder taken from reference TRBV18 and TRBJ1-5, is NAGVMQNPRHLVRRRGQEARLRCSPMKGHSHVYWYRQLPEEGLKFMVYLQKENIIDESGMPKERFSAEFPKEGPSILRIQQVVRGDSAAYFCASSPSDSFTQPQHFGDGTRLSIL.

The chain combines TRBV20-1 with TRBJ1-1; no firm D call. Germline CDR1 DFQATT, CDR2 SNEGSKA (reference sequence). Between the trimmed V and J ends, which lost 6 bases and 11 bases, there was a span of 16 bases. There are 11 residues in the CDR3. CDR3 DNA: TGCAGTGCCCTTAGGTCCCGGGTGGCTTTCTTT. This translates into CSALRSRVAFF.

This sequence joins TRBV5-4 and TRBJ2-2; 11 bases fit TRBD2. Per the germline V gene, CDR1 is SGHNT and CDR2 is YYREEE (reference sequence). Losses at the gene ends were 4 bases for V and 4 bases for J; bases not matched to a gene: 3. The CDR3 extends over 15 amino acids. The CDR3 is CASSLTSGGTGELFF. The DNA for the CDR3 is TGTGCCAGCAGCCTAACTAGCGGGGGCACCGGGGAGCTGTTTTTT.

The V call is TRBV5-5, the J call TRBJ2-7; a possible D gene is TRBD1 (6 bases). This CDR3 spans 15 amino acids. Germline lookup yields CDR1 SGHKS and CDR2 YYEKEE (reference sequence). V lost 1 base and J lost 6, with 17 bases in between. CDR3 region: CASSLWQGRKGEQYF. The CDR3 DNA reads TGTGCCAGCAGCTTGTGGCAGGGGAGAAAGGGCGAGCAGTACTTC.

This chain uses TRBV7-7 with TRBJ2-7, with 7 bases matching TRBD2. CDR3 length: 14 residues. Germline V gene data show CDR1 as SSHAT and CDR2 as FNYEAQ (reference sequence). Trimming took 1 base from V and 3 from J; bases not matched to a gene: 3. CDR3 DNA: TGTGCCAGCAGCTTAGGCGGGGGAGTCTACGAGCAGTACTTC. Translating gives CASSLGGGVYEQYF.

V is TRBV29-1 and J is TRBJ1-2; D gene ambiguous. Trimming removed 7 bases at V and 3 bases at J, with 12 bases between. The CDR3 totals 12 residues. In germline, CDR1 is SQVTM, CDR2 ANQGSEA. CDR3 in DNA: TGCAGCGGTTCGGGAAGGGACTATGGCTACACCTTC. Amino acid sequence: CSGSGRDYGYTF.

The chain uses TRBV7-8 and TRBJ2-1, with 7 bases aligning to TRBD1. The V and J ends lost 7 bases and 4 bases, in that order; junction bases with no gene match: 10. Germline-derived CDR1 and CDR2 are SGHVS and FQNEAQ. The CDR3 extends over 15 amino acids. The CDR3 DNA reads as TGTGCCAGCAACGTAAAGGGACAGAGTTACAATGAGCAGTTCTTC. Its protein is CASNVKGQSYNEQFF.

The chain uses TRBV13 and TRBJ2-7; 8 nucleotides line up with TRBD2. The germline V gene has CDR1 PRHDT and CDR2 FYEKMQ (reference sequence). CDR3 length: 16 residues. With V trimmed by 5 bases and J by 0 bases, 9 bases remained unmatched. CDR3 coding DNA: TGTGCCAGCAGCATGTCTGGGCGGGGGGTCTCCTACGAGCAGTACTTC. The encoded protein is CASSMSGRGVSYEQYF.

This clone was seen only a few times. The chain links TRBV4-3 to TRBJ1-2, with 7 bases matching TRBD1. Germline V gene sequence: CDR1 LGHNA, CDR2 YSLEER. V was pared by 1 base and J by 5 bases, with 10 bases of the junction left unmatched. The CDR3 totals 16 residues. The CDR3 nucleotides are TGCGCCAGCAGCCAAGGGGCCCAGGGGGGCAGGTATGGCTACACCTTC. This encodes CASSQGAQGGRYGYTF.

J is TRBJ1-5 and V is TRBV5-6; D ambiguous. V lost 3 bases, J lost 5 bases, and 9 bases lay in between. Germline values: CDR1 SGHDT, CDR2 YYEEEE. This CDR3 is built from 13 residues. The CDR3 reads CASSSGSHQPQHF. The DNA of the CDR3 is TGTGCCAGCAGCTCCGGGAGTCATCAGCCCCAGCATTTT.

The J gene is TRBJ2-7, the V gene TRBV3-1 (or the pseudogene TRBV3-2), with D perhaps matching TRBD1 (6 bases). The CDR3 is 16 residues long. Germline V CDR1 and CDR2: LGHDT, YNNKEL (reference sequence). The V end was cut by 1 base, the J end by 0 bases, with 13 bases between. Written as DNA, the CDR3 is TGTGCCAGCAGCCAAGTTTGGGGGCGAGGCTCCTACGAGCAGTACTTC. The encoded protein is CASSQVWGRGSYEQYF.

J is TRBJ2-3 and V is TRBV20-1, with D hard to call. This CDR3 contains 11 residues. Trimming removed 6 bases at V and 6 bases at J, with 10 bases between. Germline CDR1 reads DFQATT; CDR2 reads SNEGSKA (reference sequence). DNA for the CDR3: TGCAGTGCAGCTTTCCGGGATACGCAGTATTTT. It is translated as CSAAFRDTQYF.

The gene calls are TRBV9 and TRBJ2-5, with 9 positions matching TRBD2. CDR3 length: 15 residues. V was pared by 4 bases and J by 0 bases, with 4 bases of the junction left unmatched. Germline lookup yields CDR1 SGDLS and CDR2 YYNGEE. DNA of the CDR3: TGTGCCAGCAGCACCGGGACTAGCAACCAAGAGACCCAGTACTTC. Protein sequence: CASSTGTSNQETQYF.

The chain has TRBV6-5 and TRBJ1-2; 7 positions agree with TRBD1. This CDR3 has 15 amino acids. The J segment lost 7 bases and the V segment lost 2 bases, leaving 10 bases of the junction unmatched. The germline gives CDR1 MNHEY, CDR2 SVGAGI. CDR3 nucleotides: TGTGCCAGCAGTTACGATAAAGACAGGGTCGGTGGCTACACCTTC. Translated, it gives CASSYDKDRVGGYTF.

The gene calls are TRBV7-9 and TRBJ1-6, with D unresolved. V was trimmed by 5 bases and J by 10 bases, leaving 9 bases between them. CDR1 and CDR2 (germline): SEHNR, FQNEAQ (reference sequence). CDR3 length: 12 residues. CDR3 nucleotides: TGTGCCAGCAGCCCCTCTTCCTCACCCCTCCACTTT. It yields the protein CASSPSSSPLHF.

The chain uses TRBV15 and TRBJ2-7; 9 bases map to TRBD1. This CDR3 is 14 amino acids long. The junction had 3 bases not matched to a gene; V was cut back by 4 bases and J by 2 bases. Germline V lookup: CDR1 LNHNV, CDR2 YYDKDF (reference sequence). The CDR3 spells CATSTGTGPYEQYF. In DNA form, the CDR3 reads TGTGCCACCAGCACAGGGACAGGGCCCTACGAGCAGTACTTC.

V and J are TRBV13 and TRBJ2-3; D may be TRBD1 (5 bases). The V and J ends lost 5 bases and 3 bases respectively, with 9 bases between them. There are 13 residues in the CDR3. CDR1 is PRHDT and CDR2 is FYEKMQ in the germline V gene (reference sequence). The CDR3 protein is CASSATGTDTQYF. CDR3 DNA sequence: TGTGCCAGCAGCGCCACAGGAACAGATACGCAGTATTTT.

The V and J genes are TRBV2 and TRBJ1-1; 7 bases match TRBD1. The junction had 5 bases not matched to a gene; V was cut back by 2 bases and J by 5 bases. Germline V gene data show CDR1 as SNHLY and CDR2 as FYNNEI. The CDR3 covers 14 residues. CDR3 sequence: CASSELAGGTEAFF. CDR3 bases: TGTGCCAGCAGTGAACTTGCAGGGGGGACTGAAGCTTTCTTT. The entire variable domain, with the rest obtained from reference TRBV2 and TRBJ1-1, is as follows: EPEVTQTPSHQVTQMGQEVILRCVPISNHLYFYWYRQILGQKVEFLVSFYNNEISEKSEIFDDQFSVERPDGSNFTLKIRSTKLEDSAMYFCASSELAGGTEAFFGQGTRLTVV.

The chain employs TRBV6-5 and TRBJ2-7, with a weak D call TRBD2 (5 bases). Per germline, CDR1 MNHEY and CDR2 SVGAGI. V gave up 6 bases and J gave up 1 base, with 13 bases separating them. The CDR3 length is 14 residues. CDR3 sequence reads: CASSRARRSYEQYF. The CDR3 DNA is TGTGCCAGCAGCCGCGCGAGGAGGTCCTACGAGCAGTACTTC.

The chain joins TRBV7-9 to TRBJ2-5; TRBD2 agrees at 14 bases. Germline V CDR1 and CDR2: SEHNR, FQNEAQ (reference sequence). There are 17 residues in the CDR3. V gave up 5 bases and J gave up 4 bases; unmatched junction bases: 9. The CDR3 protein is CASSPGLAGGHAETQYF. The CDR3 bases are TGTGCCAGCAGCCCTGGACTAGCGGGGGGACACGCAGAGACCCAGTACTTC.

CDR3 bases: TGCACCAGCTGCGCCCTAGCGGGGGCCTACAATGAGCAGTTCTTC. It codes for CTSCALAGAYNEQFF. The chain carries TRBV1 and TRBJ2-1; the D call in the table, TRBD2, was not verified against the DNA. TRBV1 is deemed a pseudogene. This CDR3 contains 15 residues.

This clone was found a few times. The J gene is TRBJ1-1, the V gene TRBV2; D remains unclear. CDR3 length equals 13 residues. The germline V gene encodes CDR1 SNHLY and CDR2 FYNNEI. The V end lost 4 bases, the J end lost 1 base, and 7 bases lay between the germline ends. The CDR3 nucleotides read TGTGCCAGCAGTGTCGGGGAGAACACTGAAGCTTTCTTT. Its protein is CASSVGENTEAFF.